Following are 7 T cell receptor beta chains from one sample sequenced in a study of shared clonotypes between healthy human individuals (dated by TCRdb to the early 2020s). To prepare the library, the immunoSEQ multiplex PCR assay was applied. Entries here come from immuneACCESS through TCRdb and include only in-frame sequences with V and J called. Some clones fail to appear in such tables; in the studies checked, an unresolved V gene covers under half of the shortfall, and the cause of the remainder is unknown. For this sample the table gives roughly 1.5 million clones, of which 95% to 99% were detected only once. The ten largest clones add up to roughly 0.4% of the sample. The sequenced sample consisted of naive CD4+ T cells sorted from blood. Sample cell subset or site, as interpreted from the label and publication: CD45RA+ positively selected. Receptors were obtained from a man aged 30 to 39 in good health.

This rearrangement joins TRBV5-1 to TRBJ2-3, with 7 bases identical to TRBD2. Losses at the gene ends were 0 bases for V and 2 bases for J; bases not matched to a gene: 6. In germline, CDR1 is SGHRS, CDR2 YFSETQ. CDR3 length: 16 amino acids. The CDR3 loop reads CASSLALAAFTDTQYF. In DNA, the CDR3 is TGCGCCAGCAGCTTGGCCCTAGCGGCTTTCACAGATACGCAGTATTTT.

The V and J genes are TRBV10-3 and TRBJ2-7; D possibly uses TRBD1 or TRBD2 (5 bases each). Trimming shortened V by 3 bases and J by 6 bases, and 15 bases separated the two germline ends. Germline V gene lookup returns CDR1 ENHRY and CDR2 SYGVKD. This CDR3 contains 14 residues. The CDR3 here is CAISDRDQESEQYF. In nucleotides, the CDR3 is TGTGCCATCAGTGACCGGGACCAGGAATCCGAGCAGTACTTC.

This chain uses TRBV21-1 with TRBJ1-4. TRBV21-1 is a pseudogene segment. The CDR3 has 11 residues. CDR3: CASPGGARLFF. The CDR3 DNA reads as TGTGCCAGCCCCGGGGGGGCTCGACTGTTTTTT.

The genes are TRBV2 and TRBJ2-1, with D unclear. Trimming removed 5 bases from V and 5 bases from J, with 13 bases in between. The germline CDR1 and CDR2 sequences are SNHLY and FYNNEI. The CDR3 totals 14 residues. The CDR3 sequence is CASSRSGPDNEQFF. Written as DNA, the CDR3 is TGTGCCAGCAGTCGCTCAGGACCGGACAATGAGCAGTTCTTC.

The chain couples TRBV27 to TRBJ2-1, with a weak D call TRBD2 (5 bases). CDR3 size: 16 residues. Trimming removed 2 bases at V and 0 bases at J, with 11 bases between. CDR1 is MNHEY and CDR2 is SMNVEV in the germline V gene (reference sequence). CDR3 nucleotides: TGTGCCAGCAGTTTAGTATCGGGGAGCTCCTACAATGAGCAGTTCTTC. It is translated as CASSLVSGSSYNEQFF.

Concerning this clone: Within the sample, other DNA sequences also encode this same CDR3. The chain is built from TRBV6-6 and TRBJ2-2; 7 nucleotides line up with TRBD1. Germline V gene data show CDR1 as MNHNY and CDR2 as SVGAGI (reference sequence). The CDR3 totals 15 residues. Germline trimming cut 7 bases from V and 2 bases from J; bases unmatched to any gene: 7. The CDR3 region is CASTLTGLNTGELFF. In DNA, the CDR3 is TGTGCCAGCACCCTGACAGGGCTCAACACCGGGGAGCTGTTTTTT.

The CDR3 reads CASSEPRDYGDGYNEQFF. DNA of the CDR3: TGTGCCAGCAGCGAACCACGAGACTACGGGGATGGGTACAATGAGCAGTTCTTC. This chain joins TRBV9 and TRBJ2-1; the D gene is possibly TRBD2 (5 bases). Germline values: CDR1 SGDLS, CDR2 YYNGEE. This CDR3 contains 18 residues. Trimming cost V 3 bases and J 4 bases, with 23 bases left between them.